The source of this T cell receptor (beta chain) is a study of control samples from healthy donors and cancer patients. TCRdb keeps only in-frame clones here, not all; method: immunoSEQ multiplex PCR. The sample shows about 180,000 clones, more than 80% of them seen only once. Trimming pared 4 bases from V and 8 bases from J, leaving 21 bases between. Germline lookup yields CDR1 SGHNT and CDR2 YYREEE (reference sequence). The CDR3 consists of 15 residues. The V and J genes are TRBV5-4 and TRBJ1-2; D is unresolved. The sequence came from a man aged 25 to 40 in good health. The sample taken for sequencing was blood. CDR3 loop: CASSLGQSQSGGYTF. CDR3 DNA: TGTGCCAGCAGCCTAGGGCAGTCCCAATCCGGGGGCTACACCTTC.